This entry is about one TCR beta chain. Other DNA sequences in this sample translate to the same CDR3. Here immunoSEQ multiplex PCR was the method, and the copy in TCRdb shows in-frame clones only, minus some. The data show about 1 million clones, with about 74% seen just once and over 1.3% held by the top ten. V lost 6 bases, J lost 2 bases, and 5 bases lay in between. Germline V gene data show CDR1 as MNHEY and CDR2 as SVGAGI. The CDR3 is made up of 13 amino acids. The data were taken from a study of shared clonotypes between healthy human individuals. CD4+ cell separation produced CD45RA+ naive and CD45RA-negative memory subsets.

This clonotype was obtained from a man between 18 and 29 years old in good health. The chain is built from TRBV6-5 and TRBJ2-6; D not certain. Sequences were obtained from memory CD4+ T cells sorted from blood. Stated subset: CD45RA-negative fraction. CDR3 residues: CASRGTGANVLTF. DNA for the CDR3: TGTGCCAGCAGGGGGACTGGGGCCAACGTCCTGACTTTC.